This T cell receptor beta chain was identified during a study of shared clonotypes between healthy human individuals (TCRdb year 2020). Study-level background: The cohort included a few men and a couple of women between 18 and 49 years of age. To estimate repertoire size and how much clonotype sharing occurs between individuals, the study deeply sequenced the blood TCR repertoires of roughly 5 healthy adults. Different laboratories and diverse techniques were used to prepare libraries and sequence TCR repertoires, to increase sequencing depth and limit assay-specific biases. Between about 0.8 and 9 billion PBMCs per donor were obtained by leukapheresis. For each donor, CD4 naive and CD4 memory were each run on three plates, CD8 naive on two plates, and CD8 memory on one plate.

This clone was found once. Its antigen remains undetermined. No much larger clone is present one base from it, and per-base qualities are unavailable. Points the paper makes about the study in general: Only blood was sampled, and tissue TCR repertoires likely differ from those in blood. Across a few donors, approximately 5% of naive CD4, over 3% of naive CD8, about 2% of memory CD4, and approximately 0.4% of memory CD8 clonotypes were shared. Compared with non-shared clonotypes, the clonotypes found in all four sorted-subset donors had higher generation probabilities. Pairwise subsampling indicated that sequencing depth was expected to affect the degree of clonotype sharing among donors. Naive subsets generally had larger estimated clonotype richness than memory subsets did. Even with the large sequencing depth, rarefaction of the sorted-subset datasets indicated that sequencing was incomplete. Because the study included a small number of donors, the genetic and exposure-history diversity represented was limited.

As encoded in the germline V gene, CDR1 is MDHEN while CDR2 is SYDVKM. Deletion took 4 bases off V and 4 bases off J, with a span of 16 bases between the germline ends. Including cysteine and phenylalanine, the CDR3 has 15 amino acids. Only the CDR3 DNA is retained, 45 bases long and in frame from the first base. Using the deep immunoSEQ assay, TCR CDR3 regions were amplified from genomic DNA by multiplex PCR. Genomic DNA extracted from each cell subset was distributed evenly over all wells of several immunoSEQ 96-well plates, and each plate served as one replicate. For sorted subsets, about 210 ng of genomic DNA, equivalent to around 31,000 T cell genomes, went into each replicate PCR. Purified libraries were quantified with a Qubit 3.0 fluorometer, sized on a Bioanalyzer 2100, and re-quantified with the KAPA Library Quantification kit. Every immunoSEQ 96-well plate was sequenced on a separate single-read 150-cycle Illumina NextSeq 550 flow cell. The authors processed their data as follows. The immunoSEQ output contained only junctional sequences without quality scores, so filtering could not match that applied to full-length reads. To assign V/J genes and CDR3, sequences were annotated using PyIR, a Python wrapper for IgBLAST v1.9, with IMGT germline references. Reads were removed for weak V/J assignments (E-value above 1e-6), missing CDR3, stop codons, out-of-frame junctions, or ambiguous translated residues. A V3J clonotype was defined by an identical inferred V gene, J gene, and CDR3 amino acid sequence. The percentage overlap between two repertoires was calculated by dividing the number of shared unique clonotypes by the size of the smaller repertoire. Richness of each repertoire was evaluated using RTK rarefaction, the Chao1 estimator, and Recon v2.1 estimates of unobserved clonotypes. Generation probabilities for all TCRbeta clonotypes obtained by the gDNA method from four donors were computed using OLGA. TCRdb mirrors the immuneACCESS table, restricted to in-frame sequences. Some clones are absent from its copies; in checked studies, under half trace to an unresolved V gene, and the reason for the others is unknown. Clone size and V and J calls were adopted from that table, with D and trimming inferred from the DNA. This sample gives approximately 600,000 clones in total; roughly 95% of them show up just once. The biggest ten clones account for about 0.11% of the sample.

CD8 naive samples were CD45RO-negative cells positively selected for CCR7, giving a CD45RA+CCR7+ population that excluded TemRA cells. Healthy HIV-negative adults with no recently reported acute infections or vaccinations were included as donors. Only Caucasian adults living in Nashville, Tennessee, USA were represented among the donors. After blood collection by leukapheresis, PBMCs were isolated using Ficoll-Histopaque density gradient centrifugation and then cryopreserved in the vapor phase of liquid nitrogen. Analytical flow cytometry was used to check the purity and quantity of every magnetically sorted T cell population. Each sorted fraction had its genomic DNA isolated and then quantified by UV absorbance on a Nanodrop 2000c.

The sequence derives from a woman between 25 and 40 years old in good health. This sequence uses TRBV28 and TRBJ1-2, with the D gene uncertain. Input material: naive CD8+ T cells sorted from blood. Sample cell subset or site, as interpreted from the label and publication: CD45RA+CCR7+. The nucleotide sequence is given as TGTGCCAGCAGTTCTCGAAGGGAAGTACCCTATGGCTACACCTTC. Protein translation: CASSSRREVPYGYTF.